In this sample, the clone carrying this T cell receptor beta chain turned up a few times. This sample was included in a study of OX40 agonist ivuxolimab in advanced cancers. Study in general: The patients received agonistic anti-OX40 (CD134) antibody ivuxolimab.

Profiled with immunoSEQ multiplex PCR; TCRdb holds only in-frame clones, not every one. Of 48,000 or so clones listed, about 85% are singletons. Germline CDR1 and CDR2: MNHNY and SVGAGI (reference sequence). With 5 bases clipped from V and 7 bases from J, the junction kept 5 bases outside the gene matches. The CDR3 is made up of 15 amino acids. This sample comprised CD4+ or CD8+ T cells sorted from blood, obtained in a trial of the OX40 agonist ivuxolimab. This chain joins TRBV6-6 and TRBJ2-2; 12 positions agree with TRBD1. This clonotype was obtained from an adult with an advanced solid tumor such as melanoma, head and neck, liver or kidney cancer. The CDR3 DNA follows: TGTGCCAGCAGTACGGGACAGGGGGCGTTCGGGGAGCTGTTTTTT. It codes for CASSTGQGAFGELFF.